This paragraph covers one T cell receptor beta chain sequence. These data come from a study of blood T cell repertoires in COVID-19. About the research overall: From the United States, Italy and Spain came samples of acute and convalescent COVID-19. From T cells, B-cell-depleted T cells, or PBMCs came the material, which was cDNA or gDNA.

The ends lost 6 bases at V and 5 bases at J; junction bases unmatched: 7. The CDR3 sequence is 13 residues long. Original handling: The assay estimated nucleated cells by amplifying reference gene primers. The data were produced by immunoSEQ multiplex PCR, yet TCRdb's version contains in-frame clones alone and is incomplete. For V, J and clone size, that table is used; D and trimming come from the DNA. Among 85,000 to 95,000 clones, about 82% were seen once, and the ten largest hold about 25%. The rearrangement joins TRBV12-3 or TRBV12-4 to TRBJ2-7; 7 nucleotides match TRBD2. The TCR comes from a human donor in a cohort sampled during active COVID-19. The specimen was peripheral blood. CDR3 amino acids: CASSRGSWDEQYF. In DNA form, the CDR3 reads TGTGCCAGCAGCCGCGGGAGTTGGGACGAGCAGTACTTC.